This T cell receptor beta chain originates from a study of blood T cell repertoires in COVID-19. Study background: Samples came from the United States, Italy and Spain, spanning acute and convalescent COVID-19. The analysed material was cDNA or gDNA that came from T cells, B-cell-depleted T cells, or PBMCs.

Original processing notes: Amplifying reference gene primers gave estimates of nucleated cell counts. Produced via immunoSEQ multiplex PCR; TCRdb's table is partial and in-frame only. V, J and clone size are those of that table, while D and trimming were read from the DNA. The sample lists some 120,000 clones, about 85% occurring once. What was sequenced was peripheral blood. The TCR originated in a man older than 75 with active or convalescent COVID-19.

The CDR3 region has the DNA TGTGCCAGTAGTATAGCCAGGGCCGAGGGCAATCAGCCCCAGCATTTT. Translation gives CASSIARAEGNQPQHF. The chain recombines TRBV19 with TRBJ1-5, with D perhaps matching TRBD1 (5 bases). Germline-derived CDR1 and CDR2 are LNHDA and SQIVND (reference sequence). V gave up 1 base and J gave up 2 bases, with 12 bases separating them. The CDR3 consists of 16 residues.